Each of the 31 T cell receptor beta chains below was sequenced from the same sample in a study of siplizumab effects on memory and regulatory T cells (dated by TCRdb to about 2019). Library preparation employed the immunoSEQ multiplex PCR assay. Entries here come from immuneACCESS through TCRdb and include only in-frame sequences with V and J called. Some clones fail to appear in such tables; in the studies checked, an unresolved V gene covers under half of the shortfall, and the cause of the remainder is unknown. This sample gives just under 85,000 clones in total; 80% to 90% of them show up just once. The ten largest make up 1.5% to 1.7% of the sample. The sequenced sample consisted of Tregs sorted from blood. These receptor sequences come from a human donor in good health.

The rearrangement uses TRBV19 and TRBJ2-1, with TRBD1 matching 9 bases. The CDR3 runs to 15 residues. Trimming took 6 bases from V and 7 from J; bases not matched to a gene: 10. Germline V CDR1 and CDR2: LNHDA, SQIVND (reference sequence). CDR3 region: CASSPGTGKWNEQFF. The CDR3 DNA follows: TGTGCCAGTAGCCCCGGGACAGGGAAGTGGAATGAGCAGTTCTTC.

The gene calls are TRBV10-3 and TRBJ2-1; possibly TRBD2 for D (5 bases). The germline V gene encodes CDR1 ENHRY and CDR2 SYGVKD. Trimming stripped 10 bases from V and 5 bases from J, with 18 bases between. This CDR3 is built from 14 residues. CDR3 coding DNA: TGTGCCACAGAAGTCGGCTACGGGAACAATGAGCAGTTCTTC. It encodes CATEVGYGNNEQFF.

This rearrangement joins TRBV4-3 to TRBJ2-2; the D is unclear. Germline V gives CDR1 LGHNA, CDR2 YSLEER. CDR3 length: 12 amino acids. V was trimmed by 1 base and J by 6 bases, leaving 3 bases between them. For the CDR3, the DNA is TGCGCCAGCAGCCAAGTTCCCGGGGAGCTGTTTTTT. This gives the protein CASSQVPGELFF.

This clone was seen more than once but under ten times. This CDR3 is CASSRTSGSYEQYF. The CDR3 DNA is TGTGCCAGCAGTCGGACTAGCGGATCCTACGAGCAGTACTTC. The V and J genes are TRBV6-1 and TRBJ2-7, with TRBD2 matching over 10 bases. The length of the CDR3 is 14 residues. Trimming cost V 5 bases and J 1 base; bases outside gene matches: 2. Per germline, CDR1 MNHNS and CDR2 SASEGT.

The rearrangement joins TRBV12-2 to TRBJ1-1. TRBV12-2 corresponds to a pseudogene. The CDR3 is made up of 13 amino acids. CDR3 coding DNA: TGTGCAAGTCGCTTAGGGGTGGGGACTGAAGCTTTCTTT. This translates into CASRLGVGTEAFF.

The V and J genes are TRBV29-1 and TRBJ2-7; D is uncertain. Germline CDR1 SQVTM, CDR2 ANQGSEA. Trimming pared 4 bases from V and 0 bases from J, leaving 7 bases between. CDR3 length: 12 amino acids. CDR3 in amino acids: CSVVRNSYEQYF. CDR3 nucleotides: TGCAGCGTTGTCAGAAACTCCTACGAGCAGTACTTC.

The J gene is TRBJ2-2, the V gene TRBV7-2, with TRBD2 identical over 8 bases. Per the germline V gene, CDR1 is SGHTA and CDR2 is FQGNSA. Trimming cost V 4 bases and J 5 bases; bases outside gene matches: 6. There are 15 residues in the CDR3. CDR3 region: CASSSGLAVTGELFF. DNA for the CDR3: TGTGCCAGCAGCTCTGGACTAGCAGTTACCGGGGAGCTGTTTTTT.

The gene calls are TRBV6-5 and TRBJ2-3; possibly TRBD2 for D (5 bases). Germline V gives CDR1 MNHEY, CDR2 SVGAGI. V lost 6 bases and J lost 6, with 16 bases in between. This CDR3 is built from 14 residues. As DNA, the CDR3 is TGTGCCAGCAGGTCCGGGATCTACTCTGATACGCAGTATTTT. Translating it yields CASRSGIYSDTQYF.

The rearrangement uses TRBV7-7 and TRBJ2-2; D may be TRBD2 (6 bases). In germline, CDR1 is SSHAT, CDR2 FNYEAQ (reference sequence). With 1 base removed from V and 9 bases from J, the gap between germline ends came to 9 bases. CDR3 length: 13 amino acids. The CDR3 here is CASSLVAGRELFF. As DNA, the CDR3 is TGTGCCAGCAGCTTAGTGGCGGGAAGGGAGCTGTTTTTT.

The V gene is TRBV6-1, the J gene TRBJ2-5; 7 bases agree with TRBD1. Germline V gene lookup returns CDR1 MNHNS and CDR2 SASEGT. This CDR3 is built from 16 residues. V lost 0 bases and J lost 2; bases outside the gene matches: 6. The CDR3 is CASSEATGPGQETQYF. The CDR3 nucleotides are TGTGCCAGCAGTGAAGCGACAGGGCCCGGACAAGAGACCCAGTACTTC.

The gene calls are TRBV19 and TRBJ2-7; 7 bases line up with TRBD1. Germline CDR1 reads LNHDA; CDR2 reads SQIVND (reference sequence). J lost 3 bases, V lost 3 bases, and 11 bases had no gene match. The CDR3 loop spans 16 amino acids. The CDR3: CASSIVFETGLYEQYF. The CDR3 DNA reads TGTGCCAGTAGTATCGTGTTTGAGACAGGGCTCTACGAGCAGTACTTC.

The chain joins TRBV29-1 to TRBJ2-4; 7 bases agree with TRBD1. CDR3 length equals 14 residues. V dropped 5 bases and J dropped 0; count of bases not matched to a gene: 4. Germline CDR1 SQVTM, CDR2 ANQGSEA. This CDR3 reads CSVRGQLAKNIQYF. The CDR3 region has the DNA TGCAGCGTTAGGGGACAGCTAGCCAAAAACATTCAGTACTTC.

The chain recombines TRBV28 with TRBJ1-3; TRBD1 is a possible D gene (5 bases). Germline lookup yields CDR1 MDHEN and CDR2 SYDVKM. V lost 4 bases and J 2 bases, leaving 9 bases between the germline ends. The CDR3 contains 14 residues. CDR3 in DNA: TGTGCCAGCAGTTCCCCAGGGCCTGGAAACACCATATATTTT. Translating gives CASSSPGPGNTIYF.

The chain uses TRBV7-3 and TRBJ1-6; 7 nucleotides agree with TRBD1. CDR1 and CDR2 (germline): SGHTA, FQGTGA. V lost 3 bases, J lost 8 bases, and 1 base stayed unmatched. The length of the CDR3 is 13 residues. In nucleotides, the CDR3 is TGTGCCAGCAGCTTTACAGGGGATTCACCCCTCCACTTT. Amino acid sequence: CASSFTGDSPLHF.

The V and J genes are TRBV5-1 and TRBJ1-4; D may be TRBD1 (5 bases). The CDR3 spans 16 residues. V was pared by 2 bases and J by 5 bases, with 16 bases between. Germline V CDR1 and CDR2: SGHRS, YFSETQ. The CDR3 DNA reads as TGCGCCAGCAGCTTTGGGGGGAACGGGTTAAATGAAAAACTGTTTTTT. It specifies CASSFGGNGLNEKLFF.

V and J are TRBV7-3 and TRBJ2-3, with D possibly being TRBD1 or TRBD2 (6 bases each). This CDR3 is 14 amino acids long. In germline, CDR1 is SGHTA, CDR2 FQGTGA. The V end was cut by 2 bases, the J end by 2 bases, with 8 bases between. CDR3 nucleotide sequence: TGTGCCAGCAGCTTAGGGGGGCCCACAGATACGCAGTATTTT. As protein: CASSLGGPTDTQYF.

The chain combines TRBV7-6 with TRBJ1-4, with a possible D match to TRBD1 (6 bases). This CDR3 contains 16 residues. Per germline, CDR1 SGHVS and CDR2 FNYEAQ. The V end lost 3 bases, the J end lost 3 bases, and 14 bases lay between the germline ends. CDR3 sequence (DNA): TGTGCCAGCAGCTTGGGCAGGGGATCCTCTAATGAAAAACTGTTTTTT. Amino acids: CASSLGRGSSNEKLFF.

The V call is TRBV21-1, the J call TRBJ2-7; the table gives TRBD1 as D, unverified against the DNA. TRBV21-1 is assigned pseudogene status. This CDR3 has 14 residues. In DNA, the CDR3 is TGTGCCAGCGCCTACTACAGGATGAGGTACGAGCAGTACTTC. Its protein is CASAYYRMRYEQYF.

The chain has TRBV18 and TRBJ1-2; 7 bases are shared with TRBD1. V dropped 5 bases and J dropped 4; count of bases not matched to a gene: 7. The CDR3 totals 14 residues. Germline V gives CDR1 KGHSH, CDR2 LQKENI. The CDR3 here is CASSFPGQPYGYTF. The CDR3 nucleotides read TGTGCCAGCTCATTCCCGGGACAGCCCTATGGCTACACCTTC.

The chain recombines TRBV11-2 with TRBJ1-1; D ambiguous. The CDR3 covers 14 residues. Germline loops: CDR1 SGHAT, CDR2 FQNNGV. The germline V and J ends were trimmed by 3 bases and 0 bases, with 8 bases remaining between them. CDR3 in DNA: TGTGCCAGCAGCTTGGTTAGCGTGAACACTGAAGCTTTCTTT. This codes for CASSLVSVNTEAFF.

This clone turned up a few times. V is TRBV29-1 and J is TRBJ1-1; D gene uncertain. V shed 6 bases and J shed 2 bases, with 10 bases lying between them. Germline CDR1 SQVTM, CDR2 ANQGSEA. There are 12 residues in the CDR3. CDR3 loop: CSVQIKNTEAFF. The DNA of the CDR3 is TGCAGCGTGCAAATCAAAAACACTGAAGCTTTCTTT.

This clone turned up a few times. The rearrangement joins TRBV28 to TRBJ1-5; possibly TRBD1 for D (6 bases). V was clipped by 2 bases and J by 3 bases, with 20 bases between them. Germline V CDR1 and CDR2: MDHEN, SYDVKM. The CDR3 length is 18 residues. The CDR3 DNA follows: TGTGCCAGCAGTTTAGGGGGGGGCCGTTTTATCTTCAATCAGCCCCAGCATTTT. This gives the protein CASSLGGGRFIFNQPQHF.

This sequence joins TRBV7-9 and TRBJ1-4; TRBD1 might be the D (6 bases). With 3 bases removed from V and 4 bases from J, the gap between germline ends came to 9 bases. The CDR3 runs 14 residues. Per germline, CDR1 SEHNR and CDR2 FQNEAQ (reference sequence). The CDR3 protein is CASSFNRVNEKLFF. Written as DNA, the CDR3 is TGTGCCAGCAGCTTCAACAGGGTTAATGAAAAACTGTTTTTT.

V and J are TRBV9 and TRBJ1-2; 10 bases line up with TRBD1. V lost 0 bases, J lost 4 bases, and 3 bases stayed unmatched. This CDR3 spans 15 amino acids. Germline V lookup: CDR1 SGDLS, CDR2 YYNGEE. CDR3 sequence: CASSVGDRGFYGYTF. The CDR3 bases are TGTGCCAGCAGCGTAGGGGACAGGGGATTCTATGGCTACACCTTC. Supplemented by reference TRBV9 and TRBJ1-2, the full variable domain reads DSGVTQTPKHLITATGQRVTLRCSPRSGDLSVYWYQQSLDQGLQFLIQYYNGEERAKGNILERFSAQQFPDLHSELNLSSLELGDSALYFCASSVGDRGFYGYTFGSGTRLTVV.

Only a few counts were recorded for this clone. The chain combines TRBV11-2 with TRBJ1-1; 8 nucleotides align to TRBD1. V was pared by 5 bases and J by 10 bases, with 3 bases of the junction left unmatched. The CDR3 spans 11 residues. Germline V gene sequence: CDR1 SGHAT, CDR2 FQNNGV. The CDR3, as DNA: TGTGCCAGCAGCCCCACAGGGGGAGCTTTCTTT. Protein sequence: CASSPTGGAFF.

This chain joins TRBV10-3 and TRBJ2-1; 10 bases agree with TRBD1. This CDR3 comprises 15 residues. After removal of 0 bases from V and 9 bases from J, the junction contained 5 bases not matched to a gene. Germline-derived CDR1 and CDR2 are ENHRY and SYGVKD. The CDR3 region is CAISESKTGGSEQFF. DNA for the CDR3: TGTGCCATCAGTGAGTCGAAGACAGGGGGCAGTGAGCAGTTCTTC.

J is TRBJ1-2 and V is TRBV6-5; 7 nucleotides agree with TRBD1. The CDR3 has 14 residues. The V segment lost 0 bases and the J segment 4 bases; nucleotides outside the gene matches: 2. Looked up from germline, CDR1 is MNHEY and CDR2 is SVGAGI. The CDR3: CASSYSAGGYGYTF. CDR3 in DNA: TGTGCCAGCAGTTACTCGGCAGGGGGCTATGGCTACACCTTC.

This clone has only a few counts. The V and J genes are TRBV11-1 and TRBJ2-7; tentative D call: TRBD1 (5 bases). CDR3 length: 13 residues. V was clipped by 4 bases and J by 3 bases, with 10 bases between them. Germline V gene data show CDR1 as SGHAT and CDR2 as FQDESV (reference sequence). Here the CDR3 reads CASSWTPFYEQYF. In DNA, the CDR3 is TGTGCCAGCAGCTGGACACCGTTCTACGAGCAGTACTTC.

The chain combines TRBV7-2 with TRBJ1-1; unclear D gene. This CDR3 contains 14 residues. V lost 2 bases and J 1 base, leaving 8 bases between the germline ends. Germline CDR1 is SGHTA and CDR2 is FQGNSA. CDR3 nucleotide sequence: TGTGCCAGCAGCTTAAGTCCTGCGAACACTGAAGCTTTCTTT. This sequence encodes CASSLSPANTEAFF.

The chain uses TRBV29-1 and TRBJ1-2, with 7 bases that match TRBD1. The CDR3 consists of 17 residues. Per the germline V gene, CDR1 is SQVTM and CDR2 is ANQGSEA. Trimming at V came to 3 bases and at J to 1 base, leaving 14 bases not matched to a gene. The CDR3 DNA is TGCAGCGTTGAGAGACGGGTTATCGACAGGGTTAACTATGGCTACACCTTC. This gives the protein CSVERRVIDRVNYGYTF.

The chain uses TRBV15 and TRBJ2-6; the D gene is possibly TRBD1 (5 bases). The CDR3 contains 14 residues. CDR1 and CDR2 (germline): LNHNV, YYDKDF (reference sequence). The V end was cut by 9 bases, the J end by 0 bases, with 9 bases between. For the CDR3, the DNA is TGTGCCACAGCCAGGGACTCTGGGGCCAACGTCCTGACTTTC. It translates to CATARDSGANVLTF.